This T cell receptor (beta chain) was captured in a study of Graves' ophthalmopathy and Graves' hyperthyroidism. Study at large: Before any treatment, peripheral blood was taken at the initial diagnosis. Findings and caveats of the study: Most thyroid clonotypes with frequency above 0.001 were detected in blood too.

Exclusion covered patients with other autoimmune diseases or uncontrolled infections (as well as pregnancy or lactation). RNA served as the template for amplifying TCR beta CDR3 regions. HTBI primers primed a first-round RT-PCR, and a second-round multiplex PCR followed. In TCRdb, the multiplex PCR reads were re-called with MiXCR into one record per CDR3 protein. The sample carries around 660,000 distinct CDR3 sequences, roughly 41% recorded once. A note on this clonotype: Its cognate antigen is unknown.

This CDR3 contains 16 residues. The V gene end was trimmed by 3 bases and the J gene end by 2 bases; junction bases not matched to a gene: 6. CDR1 and CDR2 from the germline V gene are SGHVS and FNYEAQ. This chain connects TRBV7-6 to TRBJ2-5, with TRBD1 matching over 10 bases. The TCR originated in an adult man with Graves' ophthalmopathy. The source material was peripheral blood. The CDR3 DNA follows: TGTGCCAGCAGCTTGACAGGGGGCAGCTCACAAGAGACCCAGTACTTC. Translated, it gives CASSLTGGSSQETQYF.